The TCR beta chain under discussion was sequenced for a study of T-cell memory formation after mild COVID-19. V lost 2 bases to trimming and J lost 1 base; unmatched junction nucleotides: 7. Germline V CDR1 and CDR2: MNHEY, SMNVEV (reference sequence). The CDR3 has 16 amino acids. This clonotype was counted only a few times. TCRdb itself ran the 5' RACE reads through MiXCR, one entry per CDR3 protein. This sample has more than 400,000 distinct CDR3 sequences, with roughly 20% found just once. This chain joins TRBV27 and TRBJ2-7, with 8 bases aligning to TRBD2. The specimen was PBMCs or a T cell subset sorted from them (not recorded which). The source is an adult woman who had mild COVID-19 (a few samples of this study predate the infection). Cell type and time point are not known. CDR3 sequence: CASSLAAGGPSYEQYF. The CDR3, as DNA: TGTGCCAGCAGTTTAGCTGCGGGAGGCCCGTCCTACGAGCAGTACTTC.